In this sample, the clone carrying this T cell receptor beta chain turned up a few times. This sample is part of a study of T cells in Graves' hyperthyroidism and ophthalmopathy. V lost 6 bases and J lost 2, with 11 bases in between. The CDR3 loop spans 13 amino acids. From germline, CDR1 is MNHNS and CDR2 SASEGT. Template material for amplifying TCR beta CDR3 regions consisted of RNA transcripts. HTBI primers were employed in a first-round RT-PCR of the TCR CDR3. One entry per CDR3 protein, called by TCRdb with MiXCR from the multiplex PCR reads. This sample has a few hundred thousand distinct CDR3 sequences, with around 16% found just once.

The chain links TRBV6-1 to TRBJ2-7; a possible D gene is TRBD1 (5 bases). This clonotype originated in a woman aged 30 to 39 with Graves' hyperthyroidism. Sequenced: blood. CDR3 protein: CASRRTQAYEQYF. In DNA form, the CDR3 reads TGTGCCAGCAGACGTACACAGGCCTACGAGCAGTACTTC.